Below are 10 T cell receptor beta chains sequenced from a single sample in a study of cytomegalovirus exposure and HLA in healthy donors. Profiling relied on immunoSEQ multiplex PCR, and the TCRdb table lists in-frame clones only, not all of them. This sample carries around 300,000 clones, around 86% of them seen once, and the ten largest clones take 0.95% to 1.1%. The sequencing input was PBMCs. These TCRs come from a woman aged 18-29 years in good health and CMV-seronegative.

The V call is TRBV6-5, the J call TRBJ2-2, with 9 bases matching TRBD1. The CDR3 runs to 16 residues. Unmatched junction bases numbered 6, after V lost 2 bases and J lost 5 bases. Germline loops: CDR1 MNHEY, CDR2 SVGAGI. This chain's CDR3 is CASSYQTGGGTGELFF. The CDR3 bases are TGTGCCAGCAGTTACCAGACAGGGGGAGGTACCGGGGAGCTGTTTTTT.

The chain uses TRBV6-5 and TRBJ1-1; TRBD1 agrees at 7 bases. CDR1 is MNHEY, CDR2 SVGAGI, per germline. CDR3 length equals 12 residues. The V segment lost 9 bases and the J segment 3 bases; nucleotides outside the gene matches: 4. The CDR3 protein is CARSGQDTEAFF. The CDR3, as DNA: TGTGCCAGGTCCGGACAGGACACTGAAGCTTTCTTT.

The chain uses TRBV9 and TRBJ1-6; no firm D call. From germline, CDR1 is SGDLS and CDR2 YYNGEE. V shed 2 bases and J shed 8 bases, with 11 bases lying between them. CDR3 length: 14 residues. The CDR3 loop reads CASSVAGADSPLHF. In nucleotides, the CDR3 is TGTGCCAGCAGCGTCGCAGGCGCCGATTCACCCCTCCACTTT.

The chain links TRBV6-5 to TRBJ2-3; weak D call: TRBD1 (8 bases). Trimming removed 6 bases at V and 8 bases at J, with 12 bases between. Germline V CDR1 and CDR2: MNHEY, SVGAGI. The CDR3 covers 12 residues. CDR3 amino acids: CASRTGGATQYF. The CDR3 DNA reads TGTGCCAGCAGAACAGGGGGGGCTACGCAGTATTTT.

The chain links TRBV6-4 to TRBJ1-5; D remains unclear. From germline, CDR1 is MRHNA and CDR2 SNTAGT. CDR3 length: 13 amino acids. The V and J ends lost 6 bases and 6 bases respectively, with 12 bases between them. Here the CDR3 reads CASRAWEGQPQHF. The CDR3 bases are TGTGCCAGCAGGGCGTGGGAGGGTCAGCCCCAGCATTTT.

A few counts support this clone. The V and J genes are TRBV14 and TRBJ1-4; D perhaps matches TRBD1 (6 bases). The V end was cut by 4 bases, the J end by 5 bases, with 14 bases between. The CDR3 extends over 15 amino acids. CDR1 is SGHDN and CDR2 is FVKESK in the germline V gene. This CDR3 reads CASSLTGLRNEKLFF. Here the CDR3 DNA reads TGTGCCAGCAGCCTAACAGGGCTCCGGAATGAAAAACTGTTTTTT.

The chain uses TRBV7-2 and TRBJ1-1; tentatively, D is TRBD1 (5 bases). In germline, CDR1 is SGHTA, CDR2 FQGNSA. The germline V and J ends were trimmed by 5 bases and 6 bases, with 13 bases remaining between them. There are 13 residues in the CDR3. The CDR3 loop reads CASSPRQQAEAFF. In nucleotides, the CDR3 is TGTGCCAGCAGCCCACGACAGCAAGCTGAAGCTTTCTTT.

The chain employs TRBV27 and TRBJ2-1; D remains ambiguous. Per the germline V gene, CDR1 is MNHEY and CDR2 is SMNVEV (reference sequence). The V gene lost 6 bases and the J gene lost 9 bases, with 12 bases spanning the gap. The CDR3 spans 12 residues. The CDR3 sequence is CASSLRIGEQFF. The CDR3 nucleotides are TGTGCCAGCAGCCTCAGGATTGGTGAGCAGTTCTTC.

The chain joins TRBV25-1 to TRBJ2-7; a possible D gene is TRBD1 (6 bases). The CDR3 length is 15 residues. Trimming stripped 2 bases from V and 4 bases from J, with 15 bases between. Germline V gene sequence: CDR1 MGHDK, CDR2 SYGVNS. CDR3 residues: CASSESRGLRYEQYF. The CDR3 DNA is TGTGCCAGCAGTGAAAGCAGGGGCCTCCGTTACGAGCAGTACTTC.

The rearrangement joins TRBV12-1 to TRBJ2-7; TRBD1, the table's D call, was not compared with the DNA. TRBV12-1 is classified as a pseudogene. CDR3 length equals 12 residues. As DNA, the CDR3 is TGTGCCAGCAGCCAACAGGGGGACGAGCAGTACTTC. Protein sequence: CASSQQGDEQYF.